This TCR beta chain was sequenced for a study of T cell responses to AZD1222 COVID-19 vaccine. Study results and caveats: Repertoires were obtained solely post-peak T cell response. Only a handful of individuals given AZD1222 were seropositive at baseline. Compared with day 0, the breadth and depth of the Spike-specific TCR repertoire rose significantly after two doses of AZD1222.

Comments on this clone: Its matching antigen is unknown.

CDR1 MNHEY and CDR2 SVGAGI come from the germline V gene. CDR3 length: 14 residues. V trimming: 6 bases; J trimming: 7 bases; junction bases outside the gene matches: 5. The data were produced by immunoSEQ multiplex PCR, yet TCRdb's version contains in-frame clones alone and is incomplete. The sample has 100,000 or so clones; roughly 84% are singletons. This sequence was found in an adult in good health. The input for sequencing was peripheral blood, taken on day 0 of AZD1222 vaccination. This chain links TRBV6-5 with TRBJ2-1; 11 bases are a match to TRBD2. CDR3 DNA sequence: TGTGCCAGCAGGACTAGCGGGGAGTGGAATGAGCAGTTCTTC. This encodes CASRTSGEWNEQFF.